A single sample gave rise to the 2 T cell receptor beta chains below, sequenced in a study of T cell responses to AZD1222 COVID-19 vaccine. The assay was immunoSEQ multiplex PCR, and TCRdb's table has in-frame clones only and misses some. The data contain about 87,000 clones, 88% of them seen just once; the ten biggest clones take up about 2.9%. Sequenced material: peripheral blood, taken on day 0 of AZD1222 vaccination. Receptor source: an adult in good health.

The chain has TRBV29-1 and TRBJ2-7; 12 bases match TRBD1. The CDR3 contains 13 residues. V shed 4 bases, J shed 6 bases, and the junction held 4 bases outside the gene matches. Germline V gives CDR1 SQVTM, CDR2 ANQGSEA. CDR3 residues: CSVVLGQGAEQYF. Written as DNA, the CDR3 is TGCAGCGTTGTTCTGGGACAGGGGGCCGAGCAGTACTTC.

The CDR3 loop is CASSGTGNTGELFF. CDR3 nucleotide sequence: TGTGCCAGTAGCGGGACAGGGAACACCGGGGAGCTGTTTTTT. The chain joins TRBV19 to TRBJ2-2; TRBD1 aligns across 8 bases. The CDR3 runs to 14 residues. The germline CDR1 and CDR2 sequences are LNHDA and SQIVND (reference sequence). Unmatched junction bases numbered 1, after V lost 6 bases and J lost 1 base.